The 28 T cell receptor beta chains below were found in one sample sequenced in a study of OX40 agonist ivuxolimab in advanced cancers. Clones were read by immunoSEQ multiplex PCR, and TCRdb kept only the in-frame ones, dropping some. The sample holds fewer than 25,000 clones; about 83% are singletons and the top ten take 8% to 9%. The sample consisted of CD4+ or CD8+ T cells sorted from blood, taken in a trial of the OX40 agonist ivuxolimab. The receptors here all came from an adult with an advanced solid tumor such as melanoma, head and neck, liver or kidney cancer.

This rearrangement joins TRBV4-1 to TRBJ2-5; 9 nucleotides match TRBD2. V was clipped by 4 bases and J by 2 bases; unmatched bases: 5. The CDR3 has 15 amino acids. Germline V gene lookup returns CDR1 MGHRA and CDR2 YSYEKL. CDR3 protein: CASSPSAGGQETQYF. The CDR3 DNA is TGCGCCAGCAGCCCCTCCGCGGGGGGGCAAGAGACCCAGTACTTC.

The genes are TRBV4-1 and TRBJ2-1; D unresolved. The V end was cut by 6 bases, the J end by 3 bases, with 9 bases between. The CDR3 sequence is 13 residues long. Per the germline V gene, CDR1 is MGHRA and CDR2 is YSYEKL. CDR3: CASRPVGYNEQFF. Here the CDR3 DNA reads TGCGCCAGCAGGCCCGTGGGCTACAATGAGCAGTTCTTC.

This chain uses TRBV29-1 with TRBJ1-2; D is ambiguous. The CDR3 sequence is 11 residues long. The germline CDR1 and CDR2 sequences are SQVTM and ANQGSEA. V lost 7 bases to trimming and J lost 4 bases, with 10 bases between them. The CDR3 loop reads CSADLPYGYTF. The CDR3 coding sequence is TGCAGCGCGGACCTACCCTATGGCTACACCTTC.

This chain's CDR3 is CASSDGGATDTQYF. CDR3 DNA: TGTGCCAGCAGTGACGGGGGGGCCACAGATACGCAGTATTTT. This chain links TRBV6-4 with TRBJ2-3, with a weak D call TRBD2 (7 bases). This CDR3 contains 14 residues. CDR1 is MRHNA, CDR2 SNTAGT, per germline. V dropped 2 bases and J dropped 2 bases, with 8 bases sitting between them.

The chain recombines TRBV5-1 with TRBJ2-3; 13 nucleotides line up with TRBD2. The CDR3 spans 16 residues. CDR1 and CDR2 from the germline V gene are SGHRS and YFSETQ. Losses at the gene ends were 4 bases for V and 4 bases for J; bases not matched to a gene: 6. The CDR3 DNA sequence: TGCGCCAGCAGCGGGGGACTAGCGGGGTCTCCAGATACGCAGTATTTT. It is translated as CASSGGLAGSPDTQYF.

The chain recombines TRBV9 with TRBJ1-1, with D perhaps matching TRBD1 (5 bases). V lost 2 bases, J lost 1 base, and 9 bases lay in between. The CDR3 has 14 residues. The germline V gene encodes CDR1 SGDLS and CDR2 YYNGEE. The CDR3 region is CASSVRTTNTEAFF. In DNA form, the CDR3 reads TGTGCCAGCAGCGTTCGGACAACGAACACTGAAGCTTTCTTT.

V is TRBV13 and J is TRBJ2-3; D may be TRBD1 or TRBD2 (6 bases each). The germline V and J ends were trimmed by 3 bases and 0 bases, with 10 bases remaining between them. This CDR3 is 15 amino acids long. The germline gives CDR1 PRHDT, CDR2 FYEKMQ (reference sequence). The CDR3 nucleotides read TGTGCCAGCAGCTTTCCGGGGGCGAGCACAGATACGCAGTATTTT. Its translation: CASSFPGASTDTQYF.

As to this clone: Other DNA sequences in the sample encode the same CDR3. V is TRBV6-1 and J is TRBJ2-3, with 12 bases lining up with TRBD2. Germline assignment: CDR1 MNHNS and CDR2 SASEGT. The CDR3 covers 15 residues. The J segment lost 4 bases and the V segment lost 3 bases, leaving 2 bases of the junction unmatched. CDR3 in amino acids: CASSELAGGPDTQYF. The CDR3 DNA reads as TGTGCCAGCAGTGAGCTAGCGGGGGGGCCAGATACGCAGTATTTT.

The chain joins TRBV11-2 to TRBJ2-5; 7 bases fit TRBD2. The CDR3 is 15 amino acids. CDR1 and CDR2 from the germline V gene are SGHAT and FQNNGV. V shed 5 bases, J shed 1 base, and the junction held 7 bases outside the gene matches. The CDR3 sequence: CASSPRAGTQETQYF. For the CDR3, the DNA is TGTGCCAGCAGCCCCCGAGCGGGGACCCAAGAGACCCAGTACTTC.

On this clone: Additional DNA sequences in this sample encode the identical CDR3. This rearrangement joins TRBV4-2 to TRBJ2-3, with 10 bases matching TRBD2. Germline V gives CDR1 LGHNA, CDR2 YNFKEQ. The CDR3 loop spans 16 amino acids. After removal of 0 bases from V and 1 base from J, the junction contained 1 base not matched to a gene. This CDR3 is CASSQDLAGGTDTQYF. In DNA form, the CDR3 reads TGTGCCAGCAGCCAAGATCTAGCGGGGGGCACAGATACGCAGTATTTT.

This clone has only one observation. The chain has TRBV4-3 and TRBJ2-1; D is uncertain. The CDR3 is 15 amino acids. V lost 0 bases and J lost 4, with 10 bases in between. CDR1 LGHNA and CDR2 YSLEER come from the germline V gene. The CDR3: CASSQDNPQYNEQFF. The CDR3 DNA reads as TGCGCCAGCAGCCAAGATAATCCCCAATACAATGAGCAGTTCTTC.

The chain recombines TRBV25-1 with TRBJ2-7; 8 bases align to TRBD1. The CDR3 is 15 amino acids. The V gene's germline CDR1 is MGHDK and CDR2 SYGVNS. Trimming took 3 bases from V and 1 from J; bases not matched to a gene: 5. In nucleotides, the CDR3 is TGTGCCAGCAGTGAGCCGGGACAGGAGTCCTACGAGCAGTACTTC. This encodes CASSEPGQESYEQYF.

V is TRBV25-1 and J is TRBJ2-3; TRBD1 agrees at 8 bases. CDR1 MGHDK and CDR2 SYGVNS come from the germline V gene. This CDR3 region has 16 residues. V dropped 5 bases and J dropped 2; count of bases not matched to a gene: 9. CDR3 nucleotides: TGTGCCAGCAGTTCGATCGGACAGGGAATCACAGATACGCAGTATTTT. It translates to CASSSIGQGITDTQYF.

V usage is TRBV6-5 and J usage is TRBJ1-2, with D possibly being TRBD1 (5 bases). Germline V lookup: CDR1 MNHEY, CDR2 SVGAGI. Trimming shortened V by 2 bases and J by 8 bases, and 18 bases separated the two germline ends. The CDR3 extends over 15 amino acids. CDR3 loop: CASSYQTGGTEGYTF. CDR3 DNA sequence: TGTGCCAGCAGTTACCAAACGGGAGGGACGGAGGGCTACACCTTC.

The chain recombines TRBV27 with TRBJ2-7; D ambiguous. This CDR3 is 13 amino acids long. CDR1 is MNHEY, CDR2 SMNVEV, per germline (reference sequence). Trimming removed 9 bases at V and 5 bases at J, with 17 bases between. In DNA form, the CDR3 reads TGTGCCAGTTCTATGGCTGCCCTTGACGAGCAGTACTTC. It translates to CASSMAALDEQYF.

The rearrangement joins TRBV27 to TRBJ1-1; the D is unclear. The CDR3 is 13 amino acids. Trimming cost V 1 base and J 1 base, with 4 bases left between them. CDR1 is MNHEY and CDR2 is SMNVEV in the germline V gene (reference sequence). DNA of the CDR3: TGTGCCAGCAGTTTATGGGAGAACACTGAAGCTTTCTTT. Residues: CASSLWENTEAFF.

This chain links TRBV27 with TRBJ1-5; TRBD1 is a possible D gene (6 bases). Trimming removed 2 bases from V and 2 bases from J, with 10 bases in between. CDR1 MNHEY and CDR2 SMNVEV come from the germline V gene (reference sequence). The CDR3 totals 15 residues. The CDR3: CASSLTGTRNQPQHF. CDR3 DNA: TGTGCCAGCAGTTTAACAGGGACCCGCAATCAGCCCCAGCATTTT.

In this sample, this clone turned up once. V gene TRBV28 combines with J gene TRBJ2-3; D may be TRBD1 (6 bases). Germline lookup yields CDR1 MDHEN and CDR2 SYDVKM. The CDR3 totals 15 residues. V lost 2 bases and J 0 bases, leaving 9 bases between the germline ends. The CDR3 DNA reads TGTGCCAGCAGTTTAACAGGGATTAGCACAGATACGCAGTATTTT. The encoded protein is CASSLTGISTDTQYF. The variable domain in full, completed from reference TRBV28 and TRBJ2-3, reads DVKVTQSSRYLVKRTGEKVFLECVQDMDHENMFWYRQDPGLGLRLIYFSYDVKMKEKGDIPEGYSVSREKKERFSLILESASTNQTSMYLCASSLTGISTDTQYFGPGTRLTVL.

The chain recombines TRBV10-3 with TRBJ1-3; no reliable D call. The ends were cut back, 6 bases at V and 7 bases at J, with 10 bases in the middle. The CDR3 extends over 12 amino acids. From germline, CDR1 is ENHRY and CDR2 SYGVKD. The CDR3 DNA is TGTGCCATCAGCCCGACCGTTAACACCATATATTTT. Residues: CAISPTVNTIYF.

The V and J genes are TRBV9 and TRBJ2-1; 7 bases fit TRBD2. The germline CDR1 and CDR2 sequences are SGDLS and YYNGEE. J was trimmed by 8 bases and V by 4 bases; bases with no gene match: 18. This CDR3 has 17 amino acids. CDR3 DNA: TGTGCCAGCAGCCCGAGCGGGGTACTAGCTCCCGGGGATGAGCAGTTCTTC. This gives the protein CASSPSGVLAPGDEQFF.

The CDR3 region has the DNA TGTGCCAGTAGTATCCGTCTCCCTTTCGTACCCGGGACAGGGGTTTTGGGCACTGAAGCTTTCTTT. Translated: CASSIRLPFVPGTGVLGTEAFF. The chain carries TRBV19 and TRBJ1-1, with 10 bases that match TRBD1. The CDR3 covers 22 residues. Germline CDR1 reads LNHDA; CDR2 reads SQIVND (reference sequence). V was pared by 3 bases and J by 4 bases, with 26 bases of the junction left unmatched.

This rearrangement joins TRBV9 to TRBJ1-1; 7 positions agree with TRBD1. With 3 bases clipped from V and 1 base from J, the junction kept 6 bases outside the gene matches. Per germline, CDR1 SGDLS and CDR2 YYNGEE. The CDR3 is made up of 15 amino acids. CDR3: CASSAETGRNTEAFF. CDR3 in DNA: TGTGCCAGCAGCGCGGAGACAGGGAGGAACACTGAAGCTTTCTTT.

The CDR3 DNA follows: TGTGCCAGTAGTATAGGTCCAGGACAGGGACGCAATCAGCCCCAGCATTTT. Protein: CASSIGPGQGRNQPQHF. The rearrangement links TRBV19 to TRBJ1-5; 8 nucleotides match TRBD1. The CDR3 is 17 amino acids. Germline CDR1 reads LNHDA; CDR2 reads SQIVND (reference sequence). V shed 1 base and J 2 bases; nucleotides not matched to a gene: 7.

The V gene is TRBV5-4, the J gene TRBJ2-7; 7 bases line up with TRBD1. Germline V gene data show CDR1 as SGHNT and CDR2 as YYREEE (reference sequence). J was trimmed by 3 bases and V by 2 bases; bases with no gene match: 5. The CDR3 runs 14 residues. In nucleotides, the CDR3 is TGTGCCAGCAGCTTACGACAGGGTAACTACGAGCAGTACTTC. Protein: CASSLRQGNYEQYF.

The chain combines TRBV18 with TRBJ2-5; possibly TRBD1 for D (5 bases). The CDR3 totals 15 residues. Germline assignment: CDR1 KGHSH and CDR2 LQKENI. The ends were cut back, 5 bases at V and 2 bases at J, with 15 bases in the middle. The CDR3 coding sequence is TGTGCCAGCTCATCCCACGACAGAAGACAAGAGACCCAGTACTTC. Its translation is CASSSHDRRQETQYF.

The chain joins TRBV6-5 to TRBJ1-4; D not resolved. Deletions cut 6 bases from V and 0 bases from J, with 11 bases between. Germline V CDR1 and CDR2: MNHEY, SVGAGI. The CDR3 runs to 15 residues. This chain's CDR3 is CASSYDWTTNEKLFF. In nucleotides, the CDR3 is TGTGCCAGCAGCTACGACTGGACAACTAATGAAAAACTGTTTTTT.

Remarks on this clone: Compared with germline, one end of the junction differs, possibly owing to a read error. The chain carries TRBV7-7 and TRBJ2-5, with D unresolved. Germline V gene data show CDR1 as SSHAT and CDR2 as FNYEAQ (reference sequence). CDR3 size: 15 residues. The CDR3 nucleotides are TGTGCTAGCAGCTTAGGCCCCGGCGTCCAAGAGACCCAGTACTTC. Amino acid sequence: CASSLGPGVQETQYF.

The chain uses TRBV9 and TRBJ2-5; a weak D match, TRBD2 (7 bases). This CDR3 contains 14 residues. Germline loops: CDR1 SGDLS, CDR2 YYNGEE. Trimming removed 4 bases from V and 1 base from J, with 11 bases in between. The CDR3 spells CASSSGGRQETQYF. The CDR3 coding sequence is TGTGCCAGCAGCTCGGGGGGCCGCCAAGAGACCCAGTACTTC.